These 21 T cell receptor beta chains came from one sample sequenced in a study of T cell responses to AZD1222 COVID-19 vaccine (dated by TCRdb to the early 2020s). The time point tag for this specimen amounts to: about 28 days (+/-7) after the second vaccine dose. Receptor libraries were prepared by the immunoSEQ multiplex PCR assay. Held by TCRdb, this immuneACCESS table contains in-frame sequences only and omits some clones. Under half of the omission traces to an unresolved V gene where checked; the cause of the rest is unknown. In this sample the table shows more than 110,000 clones, around 90% of which occur a single time. 3% to 4% of the sample lies in the top ten. The specimen was peripheral blood, collected 28 days after the second AZD1222 dose. These receptors were obtained from an adult who received the AZD1222 COVID-19 vaccine.

This clone is a singleton in its sample. The rearrangement uses TRBV24-1 and TRBJ2-1; D is ambiguous. Germline V CDR1 and CDR2: KGHDR, SFDVKD. The V and J ends lost 1 base and 5 bases respectively, with 8 bases between them. This CDR3 region has 14 residues. The CDR3 DNA is TGTGCCACCAGTGATTTAAGCCTTAACAATGAGCAGTTCTTC. It encodes CATSDLSLNNEQFF.

In nucleotides, the CDR3 is TGTGCCAGCAGTTTGGACAGGGGAAACTATGGCTACACCTTC. Translation gives CASSLDRGNYGYTF. This sequence joins TRBV6-4 and TRBJ1-2, with TRBD1 matching 9 bases. V shed 5 bases, J shed 2 bases, and the junction held 3 bases outside the gene matches. Germline CDR1 MRHNA, CDR2 SNTAGT. This CDR3 contains 14 residues.

The CDR3 coding sequence is TGCAGCGTTGTCCTGGGGGAGGGAACCCACTATGGCTACACCTTC. This sequence encodes CSVVLGEGTHYGYTF. This rearrangement joins TRBV29-1 to TRBJ1-2, with D maybe TRBD1 (5 bases). CDR3 length: 15 residues. The V end was cut by 4 bases, the J end by 3 bases, with 18 bases between. Germline V gene data show CDR1 as SQVTM and CDR2 as ANQGSEA.

The rearrangement links TRBV4-3 to TRBJ1-4; a weak D match, TRBD1 (5 bases). CDR1 is LGHNA and CDR2 is YSLEER in the germline V gene. The germline V and J ends were trimmed by 0 bases and 7 bases, with 12 bases remaining between them. This CDR3 has 15 residues. The CDR3 bases are TGCGCCAGCAGCCAAGATCCGGGAGGGGTTGAAAAACTGTTTTTT. Translation: CASSQDPGGVEKLFF.

This chain joins TRBV30 and TRBJ1-1, with 8 bases that match TRBD1. This CDR3 comprises 13 residues. Germline V gene lookup returns CDR1 GTSNPN and CDR2 SVGIG (reference sequence). The V gene end was trimmed by 6 bases and the J gene end by 6 bases; junction bases not matched to a gene: 9. This chain's CDR3 is CACSRGPGAEAFF. The CDR3 nucleotides read TGTGCCTGTAGCAGGGGGCCTGGCGCTGAAGCTTTCTTT.

This clone occurred once. This chain uses TRBV11-3 with TRBJ2-1, with D perhaps matching TRBD1 or TRBD2 (5 bases each). Trimming removed 1 base from V and 2 bases from J, with 12 bases in between. Germline V CDR1 and CDR2: SGHNT, YENEEA. This CDR3 spans 16 amino acids. The CDR3 is CASSLGWDGTYNEQFF. The DNA of the CDR3 is TGTGCCAGCAGCTTAGGCTGGGACGGAACCTACAATGAGCAGTTCTTC.

This chain connects TRBV7-3 to TRBJ2-6; 9 bases match TRBD2. Germline V CDR1 and CDR2: SGHTA, FQGTGA. V lost 5 bases, J lost 0 bases, and 2 bases stayed unmatched. The CDR3 has 16 residues. DNA of the CDR3: TGTGCCAGCAGCATTAGCGGGAGCTCTGGGGCCAACGTCCTGACTTTC. Protein product: CASSISGSSGANVLTF.

CDR3 sequence (DNA): TGTGCCAGCAGTTTGGGGGGCGGGAAACCTAGGGGCTACACCTTC. Translated, it gives CASSLGGGKPRGYTF. The chain combines TRBV7-9 with TRBJ1-2; TRBD1 is a possible D gene (6 bases). The V gene lost 6 bases and the J gene lost 8 bases, with 22 bases spanning the gap. The CDR3 contains 15 residues. Per germline, CDR1 SEHNR and CDR2 FQNEAQ (reference sequence). The full variable domain, rest sourced from reference TRBV7-9 and TRBJ1-2, is DTGVSQNPRHKITKRGQNVTFRCDPISEHNRLYWYRQTLGQGPEFLTYFQNEAQLEKSRLLSDRFSAERPKGSFSTLEIQRTEQGDSAMYLCASSLGGGKPRGYTFGSGTRLTVV.

A single count supports this clone. The chain couples TRBV5-1 to TRBJ2-1, with no clear D. The CDR3 covers 13 residues. V gave up 7 bases and J gave up 4 bases, with 12 bases separating them. Per the germline V gene, CDR1 is SGHRS and CDR2 is YFSETQ. The CDR3 DNA follows: TGCGCCAGCTTTGAGGCCACGTACAATGAGCAGTTCTTC. Translated, it gives CASFEATYNEQFF.

The rearrangement joins TRBV2 to TRBJ2-7, with D maybe TRBD2 (6 bases). From germline, CDR1 is SNHLY and CDR2 FYNNEI. V lost 7 bases, J lost 9 bases, and 19 bases lay in between. The CDR3 contains 13 residues. The CDR3 sequence: CASIGGEEVGQYF. As DNA, the CDR3 is TGTGCCAGCATCGGAGGGGAAGAGGTCGGGCAGTACTTC.

V is TRBV23-1 and J is TRBJ2-7; 10 nucleotides agree with TRBD1. TRBV23-1 is annotated as an ORF whose role is uncertain. Trimming cost V 4 bases and J 3 bases; bases outside gene matches: 9. The CDR3 loop spans 16 amino acids. The CDR3 sequence is CASSLWGQGYVYEQYF. DNA for the CDR3: TGCGCCAGCAGTCTATGGGGACAGGGGTATGTCTACGAGCAGTACTTC.

The CDR3 region is CASSWGTGELFF. As DNA, the CDR3 is TGTGCCAGCAGTTGGGGAACCGGGGAGCTGTTTTTT. This chain joins TRBV12-3 or TRBV12-4 and TRBJ2-2; no clear D gene. V was trimmed by 4 bases and J by 5 bases, leaving 5 bases between them. The CDR3 sequence is 12 residues long.

V usage is TRBV10-1 and J usage is TRBJ2-1; 10 bases are a match to TRBD2. V trimming: 6 bases; J trimming: 11 bases; junction bases outside the gene matches: 10. The CDR3 has 14 amino acids. Germline V lookup: CDR1 WNHNN, CDR2 SYGVQD (reference sequence). CDR3 amino acids: CASSPGTSVHQQFF. In DNA, the CDR3 is TGCGCCAGCAGCCCCGGGACTAGCGTACATCAGCAGTTCTTC.

This rearrangement joins TRBV30 to TRBJ1-2; 9 positions match TRBD1. The CDR3 length is 15 residues. Losses at the gene ends were 2 bases for V and 5 bases for J; bases not matched to a gene: 9. Germline CDR1 GTSNPN, CDR2 SVGIG (reference sequence). The CDR3 DNA is TGTGCCTGGAGTAAAGCCCTACAGGGGGCTTATGGCTACACCTTC. Its protein product is CAWSKALQGAYGYTF. Using reference TRBV30 and TRBJ1-2 for the parts outside the CDR3, the full variable domain is SQTIHQWPATLVQPVGSPLSLECTVEGTSNPNLYWYRQAAGRGLQLLFYSVGIGQISSEVPQNLSASRPQDRQFILSSKKLLLSDSGFYLCAWSKALQGAYGYTFGSGTRLTVV.

The V gene is TRBV5-1, the J gene TRBJ1-1; D remains ambiguous. V lost 5 bases to trimming and J lost 0 bases, with 17 bases between them. Germline lookup yields CDR1 SGHRS and CDR2 YFSETQ. The CDR3 is made up of 16 amino acids. CDR3 in amino acids: CASSPLIGTMNTEAFF. The CDR3 nucleotides are TGCGCCAGCAGTCCCCTCATTGGTACGATGAACACTGAAGCTTTCTTT.

The CDR3 coding sequence is TGTGCCAGCAGCTTGGGTAGCTTAGCGAACACCGGGGAGCTGTTTTTT. Encoded protein: CASSLGSLANTGELFF. The gene calls are TRBV5-6 and TRBJ2-2; D not resolved. The V gene's germline CDR1 is SGHDT and CDR2 YYEEEE. Trimming left V 0 bases short and J 0 bases short, with 9 bases between. This CDR3 has 16 residues.

CDR3 nucleotide sequence: TGCGCCAGCAGCCAGCTGGAGGGCACAGATACGCAGTATTTT. Encoded protein: CASSQLEGTDTQYF. The genes are TRBV4-3 and TRBJ2-3, with D possibly being TRBD2 (5 bases). Germline V gene sequence: CDR1 LGHNA, CDR2 YSLEER. This CDR3 contains 14 residues. V dropped 3 bases and J dropped 1 base, with 8 bases sitting between them.

This clone was seen at least ten times. V and J are TRBV29-1 and TRBJ2-7, with TRBD2 as a possible D gene (5 bases). The CDR3 consists of 14 residues. Per the germline V gene, CDR1 is SQVTM and CDR2 is ANQGSEA. Trimming left V 4 bases short and J 2 bases short, with 15 bases between. The CDR3 sequence is CSVGSSSSTYEQYF. CDR3 nucleotides: TGCAGCGTTGGTTCTAGCTCCTCAACCTACGAGCAGTACTTC.

The V gene is TRBV2, the J gene TRBJ2-5, with 7 bases fitting TRBD1. The CDR3 loop spans 17 amino acids. From germline, CDR1 is SNHLY and CDR2 FYNNEI. The junction had 15 bases not matched to a gene; V was cut back by 5 bases and J by 3 bases. The CDR3 sequence is CASSKDREQNLKETQYF. The CDR3, as DNA: TGTGCCAGCAGTAAAGACAGGGAGCAAAACTTAAAAGAGACCCAGTACTTC.

The V and J genes are TRBV28 and TRBJ1-2; D gene unclear. V lost 4 bases and J 5 bases, leaving 8 bases between the germline ends. Germline V gene sequence: CDR1 MDHEN, CDR2 SYDVKM. The CDR3 has 12 amino acids. The CDR3 is CASSSSLYGYTF. Written as DNA, the CDR3 is TGTGCCAGCAGTTCCAGCCTGTATGGCTACACCTTC.

The rearrangement joins TRBV6-5 to TRBJ2-5; 9 positions agree with TRBD1. J was trimmed by 6 bases and V by 6 bases; bases with no gene match: 8. Germline-derived CDR1 and CDR2 are MNHEY and SVGAGI. This CDR3 is 14 amino acids long. The CDR3 sequence is CASSATGGVQTQYF. The CDR3 bases are TGTGCCAGCAGCGCCACAGGGGGCGTACAGACCCAGTACTTC.